This paragraph reports one T cell receptor (beta chain). No antigen is known for it. Trimming pared 2 bases from V and 8 bases from J, leaving 6 bases between. Germline V gene sequence: CDR1 DFQATT, CDR2 SNEGSKA (reference sequence). The CDR3 has 11 amino acids. A multiplex PCR was run with 60 Vbeta primers and 13 Jbeta primers. Using immunoSEQ multiplex PCR, the repertoire was profiled, and TCRdb retains in-frame clones only, with some absent. The data show 95,000 to 150,000 clones, over 75% seen once. This sample is part of a study of cytomegalovirus exposure and HLA in healthy donors. Findings and caveats of the study: The productive fraction for most TCR beta V segments was about 90% or about 30% in an earlier analysis. A later analysis associated about 18,000 TCR beta sequences with HLA alleles at a 0.05 false discovery rate.

The sample consisted of PBMCs. This TCR was recovered from a man aged 25 to 40 in good health and CMV-seronegative. This sequence joins TRBV20-1 and TRBJ1-4; D is possibly TRBD1 (6 bases). Written as DNA, the CDR3 is TGCAGTGCTAGACAGGGGGAAAAACTGTTTTTT. This codes for CSARQGEKLFF.